Below, 17 T cell receptor beta chains from the same sample are listed, as sequenced in a study of CD8+ T cells in alopecia areata. Sequencing templates came from extracted RNA that was reverse transcribed into cDNA. Clones were read by immunoSEQ multiplex PCR, and TCRdb kept only the in-frame ones, dropping some. The sample has 160,000 or so clones, 50% to 65% seen once; the top ten hold 15% to 20%. Sequencing was performed on CD8+ T cells sorted from blood, taken at week 0. The receptors shown here come from a human donor with alopecia areata.

The V call is TRBV27, the J call TRBJ2-7; D gene uncertain. Germline values: CDR1 MNHEY, CDR2 SMNVEV (reference sequence). Trimming took off 3 bases at V and 1 base at J, with 16 bases between the two ends. The CDR3 loop spans 16 amino acids. The CDR3 DNA follows: TGTGCCAGCAGTTTTTCGGTGGGTCAGGAGTCCTACGAGCAGTACTTC. Amino acids: CASSFSVGQESYEQYF.

The chain is built from TRBV6-1 and TRBJ2-7; 9 bases align to TRBD2. Germline V gene sequence: CDR1 MNHNS, CDR2 SASEGT. CDR3 size: 15 residues. Losses at the gene ends were 1 base for V and 4 bases for J; bases not matched to a gene: 5. The CDR3 DNA follows: TGTGCCAGCAGTGAAGTCGCGGGACTAGCTTACGAGCAGTACTTC. As protein: CASSEVAGLAYEQYF.

This sequence joins TRBV9 and TRBJ1-6, with 7 bases lining up with TRBD1. The germline CDR1 and CDR2 sequences are SGDLS and YYNGEE. The CDR3 loop spans 15 amino acids. The V gene end was trimmed by 7 bases and the J gene end by 11 bases; junction bases not matched to a gene: 15. CDR3 amino acids: CASGSFDRAFTPLHF. The CDR3 DNA follows: TGTGCCAGCGGATCTTTTGACAGGGCTTTTACACCCCTCCACTTT.

The chain employs TRBV5-6 and TRBJ2-1; 9 bases match TRBD1. J was trimmed by 9 bases and V by 4 bases; bases with no gene match: 2. CDR1 is SGHDT and CDR2 is YYEEEE in the germline V gene. The length of the CDR3 is 12 residues. CDR3 sequence (DNA): TGTGCCAGCAGCGGACAGGGGTTTGAGCAGTTCTTC. Its translation is CASSGQGFEQFF.

This clone has a handful of counts. The sample holds other DNA sequences that translate to the same CDR3. The chain carries TRBV14 and TRBJ2-7; TRBD1 aligns across 8 bases. The CDR3 is 14 amino acids. The V and J ends lost 1 base and 3 bases, in that order; junction bases with no gene match: 2. CDR1 is SGHDN, CDR2 FVKESK, per germline. In DNA form, the CDR3 reads TGTGCCAGCAGCCAAGGGACAGGGCTCTACGAGCAGTACTTC. It is translated as CASSQGTGLYEQYF.

The CDR3 sequence: CASSQAGGRTEAFF. The DNA of the CDR3 is TGCGCCAGCAGCCAAGCAGGGGGCCGCACTGAAGCTTTCTTT. The rearrangement links TRBV4-3 to TRBJ1-1; TRBD1 matches at 8 bases. The CDR3 is 14 residues long. V was pared by 1 base and J by 4 bases, with 2 bases of the junction left unmatched. CDR1 and CDR2 (germline): LGHNA, YSLEER.

The chain combines TRBV11-3 with TRBJ1-1; a weak D match, TRBD1 (6 bases). Germline CDR1 is SGHNT and CDR2 is YENEEA. Trimming removed 3 bases at V and 9 bases at J, with 17 bases between. The CDR3 extends over 14 amino acids. CDR3 residues: CASSLETGQHQAFF. The CDR3 DNA sequence: TGTGCCAGCAGCTTGGAGACAGGACAGCACCAAGCTTTCTTT.

The J gene is TRBJ2-7, the V gene TRBV30; D tentatively fits TRBD1 or TRBD2 (5 bases each). Trimming shortened V by 0 bases and J by 6 bases, and 12 bases separated the two germline ends. The CDR3 is made up of 13 amino acids. Looked up from germline, CDR1 is GTSNPN and CDR2 is SVGIG (reference sequence). In DNA form, the CDR3 reads TGTGCCTGGAGTGTACTAGTCGGGGCCGAGCAGTACTTC. Translating it yields CAWSVLVGAEQYF.

The chain recombines TRBV5-1 with TRBJ2-6; 7 bases fit TRBD1. The CDR3 has 19 amino acids. The germline CDR1 and CDR2 sequences are SGHRS and YFSETQ. Trimming at V came to 1 base and at J to 2 bases, leaving 12 bases not matched to a gene. The CDR3 protein is CASSLNRGQIMTGANVLTF. CDR3 DNA sequence: TGCGCCAGCAGCTTGAATAGGGGACAGATAATGACTGGGGCCAACGTCCTGACTTTC.

This clone came up once. This probably arose from a read error, given a far larger clone one base away. This chain connects TRBV4-1 to TRBJ2-1; a weak D match, TRBD2 (6 bases). Trimming stripped 4 bases from V and 5 bases from J, with 9 bases between. This CDR3 is built from 13 residues. In germline, CDR1 is MGHRA, CDR2 YSYEKL. The CDR3 nucleotides read TGCGCCAGCAGCCTAGGACTAAACAATGAGCAGTTCTTC. This codes for CASSLGLNNEQFF.

The chain links TRBV30 to TRBJ2-7; TRBD1 agrees at 9 bases. The germline gives CDR1 GTSNPN, CDR2 SVGIG (reference sequence). CDR3 size: 13 residues. V shed 4 bases, J shed 6 bases, and the junction held 7 bases outside the gene matches. The CDR3 sequence is CAWNTGGLSEQYF. CDR3 coding DNA: TGTGCCTGGAATACAGGGGGCCTTAGCGAGCAGTACTTC.

In regard to this clone: Relative to the germline gene, one junction end is altered; a read error may explain this. The rearrangement uses TRBV15 and TRBJ2-1, with D uncertain. Germline V lookup: CDR1 LNHNV, CDR2 YYDKDF (reference sequence). The CDR3 is made up of 12 amino acids. Here the CDR3 reads CATSRTDNEQFF. Here the CDR3 DNA reads TGTGCCACCAGCAGAACAGACAACGAGCAGTTCTTC. Full variable domain (outside the CDR3, taken from reference TRBV15 and TRBJ2-1): DAMVIQNPRYQVTQFGKPVTLSCSQTLNHNVMYWYQQKSSQAPKLLFHYYDKDFNNEADTPDNFQSRRPNTSFCFLDIRSPGLGDTAMYLCATSRTDNEQFFGPGTRLTVL.

V and J are TRBV29-1 and TRBJ1-1; tentative D call: TRBD1 (5 bases). Trimming cost V 3 bases and J 3 bases, with 11 bases left between them. Germline lookup yields CDR1 SQVTM and CDR2 ANQGSEA. The CDR3 is 13 residues long. CDR3 nucleotides: TGCAGCGTTGAGGCGGGGGGATACACTGAAGCTTTCTTT. As protein: CSVEAGGYTEAFF.

The rearrangement uses TRBV30 and TRBJ2-3, with D perhaps matching TRBD2 (5 bases). The length of the CDR3 is 14 residues. V was trimmed by 0 bases and J by 1 base, leaving 8 bases between them. From germline, CDR1 is GTSNPN and CDR2 SVGIG (reference sequence). This CDR3 reads CAWSVGSGTDTQYF. CDR3 bases: TGTGCCTGGAGTGTAGGTAGCGGCACAGATACGCAGTATTTT.

The J gene is TRBJ2-3, the V gene TRBV7-9; tentatively, D is TRBD1 or TRBD2 (6 bases each). The CDR3 extends over 16 amino acids. The germline gives CDR1 SEHNR, CDR2 FQNEAQ (reference sequence). V lost 1 base, J lost 6 bases, and 17 bases lay in between. The DNA for the CDR3 is TGTGCCAGCAGCTTAGAGGACAGAGGGGGGCGGGATACGCAGTATTTT. It translates to CASSLEDRGGRDTQYF. Complete variable domain (other parts from reference TRBV7-9 and TRBJ2-3): DTGVSQNPRHKITKRGQNVTFRCDPISEHNRLYWYRQTLGQGPEFLTYFQNEAQLEKSRLLSDRFSAERPKGSFSTLEIQRTEQGDSAMYLCASSLEDRGGRDTQYFGPGTRLTVL.

This clone was seen a handful of times. The J gene is TRBJ1-1, the V gene TRBV29-1, with a tentative D call TRBD1 (5 bases). V was clipped by 6 bases and J by 7 bases, with 12 bases between them. The CDR3 is 11 residues long. Germline V gene sequence: CDR1 SQVTM, CDR2 ANQGSEA. The CDR3 DNA reads TGCAGCGTCACGGTTGGGGGTGAAGCTTTCTTT. Translating it yields CSVTVGGEAFF.

This chain uses TRBV15 with TRBJ2-7; D remains unclear. The germline gives CDR1 LNHNV, CDR2 YYDKDF (reference sequence). The V end lost 1 base, the J end lost 2 bases, and 12 bases lay between the germline ends. The CDR3 has 15 amino acids. The CDR3 here is CATSRGTDPTYEQYF. The CDR3, as DNA: TGTGCCACCAGCAGAGGGACGGATCCGACCTACGAGCAGTACTTC.